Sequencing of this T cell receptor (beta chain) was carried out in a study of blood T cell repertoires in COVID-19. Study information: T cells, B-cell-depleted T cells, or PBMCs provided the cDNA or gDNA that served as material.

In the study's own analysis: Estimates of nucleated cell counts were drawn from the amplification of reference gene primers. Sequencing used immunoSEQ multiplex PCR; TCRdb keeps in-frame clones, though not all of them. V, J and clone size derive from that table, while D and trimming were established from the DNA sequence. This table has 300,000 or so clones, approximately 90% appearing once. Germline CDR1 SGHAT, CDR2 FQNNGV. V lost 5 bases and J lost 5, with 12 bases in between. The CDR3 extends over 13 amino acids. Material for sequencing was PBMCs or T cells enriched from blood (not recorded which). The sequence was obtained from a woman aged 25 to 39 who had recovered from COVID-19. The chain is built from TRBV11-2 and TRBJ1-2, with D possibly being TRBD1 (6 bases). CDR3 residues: CASSVQGKYGYTF. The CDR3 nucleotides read TGTGCCAGCAGCGTACAGGGCAAGTATGGCTACACCTTC.